These T cell receptor beta chains were read from a single sample in a study of blood T cell repertoires in COVID-19. Produced via immunoSEQ multiplex PCR; TCRdb's table is partial and in-frame only. The profile shows about 98,000 clones, approximately 82% of them singletons. Sequenced material: peripheral blood. Source of these receptors: a man aged 55 to 69 with acute or convalescent COVID-19. The CDR3 runs from the conserved cysteine through the conserved F or W. The D gene is left open where the match is weak. The size of a clone is reported for some rows only, either as once, few or many, or as a class for expanded clones.

clone_size: -; d_call: -; j_call: TRBJ2-1; v_call: TRBV15; cdr3_aa: CATSRGVSEQFF; cdr3_nt: TGTGCCACCAGCAGAGGAGTTTCTGAGCAGTTCTTC
clone_size: -; d_call: -; j_call: TRBJ2-6; v_call: TRBV11-2; cdr3_aa: CASSPYLSGANVLTF; cdr3_nt: TGTGCCAGCAGTCCTTATCTCTCTGGGGCCAACGTCCTGACTTTC
clone_size: -; d_call: -; j_call: TRBJ1-3; v_call: TRBV7-9; cdr3_aa: CASSSINTIYF; cdr3_nt: TGTGCCAGCAGCTCAATAAACACCATATATTTT
clone_size: -; d_call: -; j_call: TRBJ2-7; v_call: TRBV7-2; cdr3_aa: CASSLKGSGSVVLTYEQYF; cdr3_nt: TGTGCCAGCAGCTTGAAAGGTTCAGGGTCTGTGGTACTTACCTACGAGCAGTACTTC
clone_size: -; d_call: TRBD1; j_call: TRBJ1-2; v_call: TRBV5-4; cdr3_aa: CASSLRQGAYGYGYTF; cdr3_nt: TGTGCCAGCAGCTTGAGGCAGGGGGCGTATGGTTATGGCTACACCTTC
clone_size: few; d_call: TRBD1; j_call: TRBJ2-1; v_call: TRBV4-2; cdr3_aa: CASSQGGTGGMNEQFF; cdr3_nt: TGTGCCAGCAGCCAAGGCGGGACAGGGGGGATGAATGAGCAGTTCTTC
clone_size: -; d_call: TRBD1; j_call: TRBJ1-1; v_call: TRBV7-9; cdr3_aa: CASSPRGQVNTEAFF; cdr3_nt: TGTGCCAGCAGCCCAAGGGGACAGGTAAACACTGAAGCTTTCTTT
clone_size: -; d_call: -; j_call: TRBJ2-2; v_call: TRBV7-3; cdr3_aa: CASSLTKRTEFVGTGELFF; cdr3_nt: TGTGCCAGCAGCTTAACGAAGCGGACAGAGTTCGTGGGCACCGGGGAGCTGTTTTTT
clone_size: -; d_call: -; j_call: TRBJ1-3; v_call: TRBV4-1; cdr3_aa: CASSQDGGASGNTIYF; cdr3_nt: TGCGCCAGCAGCCAAGATGGAGGGGCCTCTGGAAACACCATATATTTT
clone_size: -; d_call: -; j_call: TRBJ2-3; v_call: TRBV27; cdr3_aa: CASSLLPFTDTQYF; cdr3_nt: TGTGCCAGCAGTTTACTCCCCTTCACAGATACGCAGTATTTT
clone_size: -; d_call: -; j_call: TRBJ1-1; v_call: TRBV27; cdr3_aa: CASSLGQGNTEAFF; cdr3_nt: TGTGCCAGCAGTTTAGGGCAGGGGAACACTGAAGCTTTCTTT
clone_size: -; d_call: -; j_call: TRBJ2-7; v_call: TRBV19; cdr3_aa: CASSPALDTSSYEQYF; cdr3_nt: TGTGCCAGTAGTCCAGCATTAGACACAAGCTCCTACGAGCAGTACTTC
clone_size: -; d_call: -; j_call: TRBJ2-1; v_call: TRBV3-1/TRBV3-2; cdr3_aa: CASSQVSGEDYNEQFF; cdr3_nt: TGTGCCAGCAGCCAAGTTTCTGGGGAGGATTACAATGAGCAGTTCTTC
clone_size: -; d_call: -; j_call: TRBJ2-1; v_call: TRBV5-1; cdr3_aa: CASSRVDSEQFF; cdr3_nt: TGCGCCAGCAGCCGGGTAGATAGTGAGCAGTTCTTC
clone_size: few; d_call: TRBD1; j_call: TRBJ1-5; v_call: TRBV19; cdr3_aa: CASTSGTGTNQPQHF; cdr3_nt: TGTGCCAGTACCTCCGGGACAGGGACCAATCAGCCCCAGCATTTT
clone_size: -; d_call: TRBD1; j_call: TRBJ1-5; v_call: TRBV14; cdr3_aa: CASSLTGDNQPQHF; cdr3_nt: TGTGCCAGCAGCCTTACAGGGGACAATCAGCCCCAGCATTTT
clone_size: -; d_call: -; j_call: TRBJ2-3; v_call: TRBV9; cdr3_aa: CASSVVQGLTDTQYF; cdr3_nt: TGTGCCAGCAGCGTTGTCCAGGGGCTCACAGATACGCAGTATTTT
clone_size: -; d_call: TRBD1; j_call: TRBJ1-1; v_call: TRBV24-1; cdr3_aa: CATSDQGASEAFF; cdr3_nt: TGTGCCACCAGTGACCAGGGGGCGTCTGAAGCTTTCTTT
clone_size: -; d_call: -; j_call: TRBJ1-1; v_call: TRBV9; cdr3_aa: CASSPQDTYSTEAFF; cdr3_nt: TGTGCCAGCAGCCCTCAAGACACTTATAGCACTGAAGCTTTCTTT
clone_size: -; d_call: -; j_call: TRBJ1-1; v_call: TRBV24-1; cdr3_aa: CATSDELYTEAFF; cdr3_nt: TGTGCCACCAGTGATGAACTATACACTGAAGCTTTCTTT
clone_size: once; d_call: TRBD1; j_call: TRBJ2-6; v_call: TRBV19; cdr3_aa: CASRGGFLSGANVLTF; cdr3_nt: TGTGCCTCACGAGGGGGCTTCCTCTCTGGGGCCAACGTCCTGACTTTC
clone_size: -; d_call: TRBD1; j_call: TRBJ2-5; v_call: TRBV7-9; cdr3_aa: CASSSGQGHETQYF; cdr3_nt: TGTGCCAGCAGCTCGGGACAGGGCCACGAGACCCAGTACTTC
clone_size: -; d_call: TRBD1; j_call: TRBJ1-4; v_call: TRBV27; cdr3_aa: CASSTPGQGRMFF; cdr3_nt: TGTGCCAGCAGTACACCTGGACAGGGGAGAATGTTTTTT
clone_size: -; d_call: -; j_call: TRBJ1-1; v_call: TRBV13; cdr3_aa: CASGLGNPRATEAFF; cdr3_nt: TGTGCCAGCGGACTTGGCAACCCTAGGGCCACTGAAGCTTTCTTT
clone_size: -; d_call: TRBD2; j_call: TRBJ2-5; v_call: TRBV7-8; cdr3_aa: CASSPTLRGAFRHF; cdr3_nt: TGTGCCAGCAGCCCCACTCTGCGGGGGGCTTTTCGGCACTTC
clone_size: -; d_call: -; j_call: TRBJ1-3; v_call: TRBV6-5; cdr3_aa: CASGDRRASGNTIYF; cdr3_nt: TGTGCCAGCGGAGACCGCAGAGCCTCTGGAAACACCATATATTTT
clone_size: -; d_call: -; j_call: TRBJ1-2; v_call: TRBV6-5; cdr3_aa: CASSSGLRNYGYTF; cdr3_nt: TGTGCCAGCAGCTCAGGGTTAAGGAACTATGGCTACACCTTC
clone_size: -; d_call: TRBD2; j_call: TRBJ2-5; v_call: TRBV7-6; cdr3_aa: CASSREAGGGETQYF; cdr3_nt: TGTGCCAGCAGCCGGGAAGCGGGGGGAGGAGAGACCCAGTACTTC
clone_size: -; d_call: -; j_call: TRBJ2-3; v_call: TRBV27; cdr3_aa: CASSLGGGHIGDTQYF; cdr3_nt: TGTGCCAGCAGTTTGGGGGGGGGCCACATCGGAGATACGCAGTATTTT
clone_size: -; d_call: -; j_call: TRBJ1-6; v_call: TRBV30; cdr3_aa: CAWSVGAINSPLHF; cdr3_nt: TGTGCCTGGAGTGTGGGGGCCATTAATTCACCCCTCCACTTT
clone_size: -; d_call: -; j_call: TRBJ2-5; v_call: TRBV20-1; cdr3_aa: CSAFTQETQYF; cdr3_nt: TGCAGTGCTTTTACTCAAGAGACCCAGTACTTC
clone_size: -; d_call: -; j_call: TRBJ2-4; v_call: TRBV6-4; cdr3_aa: CARPDRIAKNIQYF; cdr3_nt: TGTGCCAGGCCAGACAGAATAGCCAAAAACATTCAGTACTTC